A single sample gave rise to the 10 T cell receptor beta chains below, sequenced in a study of cytomegalovirus exposure and HLA in healthy donors. The PCR was carried out with 60 Vbeta primers and 13 Jbeta primers. Data came from immunoSEQ multiplex PCR; TCRdb stores just in-frame clones and leaves some out. The profile covers some 150,000 clones, with over 70% appearing a single time and around 3.2% taken by the ten largest. The sequenced sample was PBMCs. The receptors stem from a female donor in good health and CMV-seronegative.

This clone was counted once. The chain combines TRBV7-3 with TRBJ1-5; D may be TRBD1 (5 bases). The germline V and J ends were trimmed by 4 bases and 7 bases, with 14 bases remaining between them. From germline, CDR1 is SGHTA and CDR2 FQGTGA. The CDR3 covers 14 residues. This CDR3 is CASSSQGPGQPQHF. CDR3 nucleotide sequence: TGTGCCAGCAGCTCGCAGGGTCCAGGCCAGCCCCAGCATTTT.

This chain joins TRBV11-3 and TRBJ2-1; 11 positions match TRBD1. V gave up 5 bases and J gave up 8 bases; unmatched junction bases: 8. This CDR3 spans 15 amino acids. Germline V gene lookup returns CDR1 SGHNT and CDR2 YENEEA. The CDR3 DNA follows: TGTGCCAGCAGCGCCGCCGGGACAGGGGGGCATGAGCAGTTCTTC. Its protein is CASSAAGTGGHEQFF.

V and J are TRBV28 and TRBJ1-4; D is perhaps TRBD1 (6 bases). Germline V gene lookup returns CDR1 MDHEN and CDR2 SYDVKM. This CDR3 is built from 15 residues. V gave up 3 bases and J gave up 0 bases, with 8 bases separating them. The CDR3 region is CASSFRGATNEKLFF. The CDR3 DNA follows: TGTGCCAGCAGTTTCAGGGGTGCAACTAATGAAAAACTGTTTTTT.

The chain has TRBV27 and TRBJ2-1, with D possibly TRBD2 on 5 matching bases. Trimming removed 8 bases from V and 5 bases from J, with 16 bases in between. The CDR3 is 14 amino acids. Per germline, CDR1 MNHEY and CDR2 SMNVEV (reference sequence). The CDR3 DNA reads as TGTGCCAGCCAATCACCCGGACTCCACAATGAGCAGTTCTTC. Translation: CASQSPGLHNEQFF.

The chain uses TRBV30 and TRBJ1-1; D perhaps matches TRBD1 (5 bases). The V gene lost 0 bases and the J gene lost 7 bases, with 9 bases spanning the gap. CDR1 GTSNPN and CDR2 SVGIG come from the germline V gene (reference sequence). The CDR3 spans 12 residues. CDR3 coding DNA: TGTGCCTGGAGTGTTAGGGGTTATGAAGCTTTCTTT. As protein: CAWSVRGYEAFF.

The V gene is TRBV7-9, the J gene TRBJ2-7, with D possibly TRBD2 on 7 matching bases. V was trimmed by 5 bases and J by 0 bases, leaving 23 bases between them. CDR3 length: 18 residues. Germline V gene data show CDR1 as SEHNR and CDR2 as FQNEAQ (reference sequence). This chain's CDR3 is CASSLSKGGGLTSYEQYF. CDR3 bases: TGTGCCAGCAGCCTCTCGAAAGGGGGGGGGCTCACCTCCTACGAGCAGTACTTC.

The V gene is TRBV19, the J gene TRBJ2-7; 8 bases match TRBD1. This CDR3 has 16 amino acids. The V and J ends lost 3 bases and 3 bases, in that order; junction bases with no gene match: 10. Germline loops: CDR1 LNHDA, CDR2 SQIVND (reference sequence). The CDR3 here is CASSIHWQGAYYEQYF. Written as DNA, the CDR3 is TGTGCCAGTAGTATTCATTGGCAGGGGGCTTACTACGAGCAGTACTTC. The full variable domain, its missing parts supplied by reference TRBV19 and TRBJ2-7, is DGGITQSPKYLFRKEGQNVTLSCEQNLNHDAMYWYRQDPGQGLRLIYYSQIVNDFQKGDIAEGYSVSREKKESFPLTVTSAQKNPTAFYLCASSIHWQGAYYEQYFGPGTRLTVT.

The rearrangement joins TRBV12-2 to TRBJ2-7; no check of the table's D call, TRBD2, against the DNA was made. TRBV12-2 constitutes a pseudogene. The CDR3 length is 16 residues. CDR3: CASRSEGVEGGHEQYF. CDR3 in DNA: TGTGCAAGTCGCTCAGAGGGGGTGGAGGGAGGGCACGAGCAGTACTTC.

CDR3 bases: TGTGCCAGCAGCTTGGGTCAGCGGGGCGGCAATCAGCCCCAGCATTTT. It codes for CASSLGQRGGNQPQHF. The rearrangement joins TRBV5-8 to TRBJ1-5; a possible D gene is TRBD1 (5 bases). This CDR3 comprises 16 residues. The V end was cut by 0 bases, the J end by 2 bases, with 12 bases between. Germline CDR1 and CDR2: SGHTS and YDEGEE.

The chain joins TRBV2 to TRBJ1-6; tentative D call: TRBD1 (6 bases). Per the germline V gene, CDR1 is SNHLY and CDR2 is FYNNEI. Trimming took 7 bases from V and 9 from J, leaving 22 bases between them. The CDR3 is 16 residues long. The CDR3 DNA sequence: TGTGCCAGCAATATCCGGGACACGCTAACCACTTCACCCCTCCACTTT. This translates into CASNIRDTLTTSPLHF.